Listed below are T cell receptor beta chains from one sample, sequenced in a study of blood T cells in healthy people across ages. TCRdb used MiXCR to reprocess the 5' RACE reads, holding one entry per CDR3 protein. The sample has 1.5 million or so distinct CDR3 sequences; around 40% are singletons. The sequenced sample consisted of blood. The receptors shown here come from a young woman in good health. Both conserved end residues are part of each CDR3. A D gene is named only where the DNA matches it firmly. Size is omitted from some rows. Given values are once, few, many or a class for expanded clones.

>.|TRBJ2-1|TRBV28|TRBD2
CASSSTLAGTYNEQFF
TGTGCCAGCAGTTCCACACTAGCGGGGACCTACAATGAGCAGTTCTTC
>.|TRBJ1-1|TRBV29-1|.
CSVGPGMNTEAFF
TGCAGCGTTGGTCCAGGGATGAACACTGAAGCTTTCTTT
>.|TRBJ1-2|TRBV11-2|TRBD1
CASSLDREGNYGYTF
TGTGCCAGCAGCCTAGACAGGGAAGGGAACTATGGCTACACCTTC
>.|TRBJ2-1|TRBV27|.
CASSSPAEDPDSYNEQFF
TGTGCCAGCAGTTCCCCAGCGGAAGATCCTGACTCCTACAATGAGCAGTTCTTC
>once|TRBJ1-2|TRBV7-2|.
CASSFGGNNYGYTF
TGTGCCAGCAGCTTTGGGGGAAATAACTATGGCTACACCTTC
>few|TRBJ2-5|TRBV25-1|.
CASSATRDIYQETQYF
TGTGCCAGCAGTGCGACCCGGGACATATACCAAGAGACCCAGTACTTC
>.|TRBJ1-5|TRBV7-9|.
CASSLGGLDNQPQHF
TGTGCCAGCAGCTTAGGCGGCCTGGACAATCAGCCCCAGCATTTT
>.|TRBJ2-7|TRBV20-1|TRBD2
CSARDLFAGGSYEQYF
TGCAGTGCTAGAGATCTATTTGCGGGAGGCTCCTACGAGCAGTACTTC
>.|TRBJ2-7|TRBV6-6|TRBD1
CASNQQGAITGEQYF
TGTGCCAGCAACCAACAGGGGGCTATCACGGGGGAGCAGTACTTC
>.|TRBJ2-5|TRBV9|TRBD2
CASSVEASGGRQETQYF
TGTGCCAGCAGCGTAGAGGCTAGCGGGGGGCGCCAAGAGACCCAGTACTTC
>many|TRBJ1-2|TRBV12-3/TRBV12-4|TRBD1
CASSSQTGFYGYTF
TGTGCCAGCAGTTCACAGACAGGGTTCTATGGCTACACCTTC
>few|TRBJ1-2|TRBV12-3/TRBV12-4|.
CASSLRGLVNYGYTF
TGTGCCAGCAGTTTAAGGGGATTAGTCAACTATGGCTACACCTTC
>.|TRBJ2-2|TRBV20-1|TRBD2
CSARLAVTGELFF
TGCAGTGCTAGACTAGCGGTAACCGGGGAGCTGTTTTTT
>.|TRBJ1-5|TRBV6-5|.
CASSSRGLSNQPQHF
TGTGCCAGCAGTTCCCGCGGCCTTAGCAATCAGCCCCAGCATTTT
>.|TRBJ1-3|TRBV27|.
CASSSGGPGNTIYF
TGTGCCAGCAGTTCGGGGGGACCTGGAAACACCATATATTTT
>.|TRBJ1-2|TRBV4-3|TRBD1
CASSPRDSNYGYTF
TGTGCCAGCAGCCCCCGGGACAGTAACTATGGCTACACCTTC
>few|TRBJ2-7|TRBV7-9|TRBD2
CASSLLAGKDFYNEQYF
TGTGCCAGCAGCTTACTAGCGGGGAAGGATTTTTACAATGAGCAGTACTTC
>.|TRBJ2-4|TRBV7-2|TRBD2
CASSSTGLNTNEQYF
TGTGCCAGCAGCTCTACGGGACTAAATACCAATGAGCAGTACTTC
>.|TRBJ2-5|TRBV9|.
CASSVQDQETQYF
TGTGCCAGCAGCGTACAGGATCAAGAGACCCAGTACTTC
>.|TRBJ2-5|TRBV27|TRBD1
CASRGLGQGVPKPYF
TGTGCCAGCCGAGGACTAGGACAGGGGGTACCCAAGCCGTACTTC
>few|TRBJ2-6|TRBV4-1|.
CASSQGVGGTGANVLTF
TGCGCCAGCAGCCAAGGGGTCGGAGGCACTGGGGCCAACGTCCTGACTTTC
>few|TRBJ2-7|TRBV6-2/TRBV6-3|TRBD2
CASSYSHGTSGSSYEQYF
TGTGCCAGCAGTTATAGTCACGGAACTAGCGGGAGCTCCTACGAGCAGTACTTC
>.|TRBJ2-7|TRBV12-3/TRBV12-4|TRBD1
CASSDGTEAEQYF
TGTGCCAGCAGTGACGGGACAGAGGCCGAGCAGTACTTC
>.|TRBJ1-1|TRBV5-1|TRBD1
CASSEDRTEAFF
TGCGCCAGCAGCGAGGACAGGACTGAAGCTTTCTTT
>.|TRBJ1-2|TRBV20-1|.
CSARVLKGGYTF
TGCAGTGCTAGAGTCTTAAAGGGCGGCTACACCTTC
>.|TRBJ2-5|TRBV14|.
CASSRLSWTDKATQYF
TGTGCCAGCAGCCGACTTAGTTGGACTGATAAAGCGACCCAGTACTTC
>.|TRBJ2-7|TRBV4-3|.
CASSPRRSTYEQYF
TGCGCCAGCAGCCCCCGTCGGTCGACCTACGAGCAGTACTTC
>.|TRBJ1-2|TRBV5-6|.
CASSRGRGIDGYTF
TGTGCCAGCAGCCGGGGGAGGGGGATCGATGGCTACACCTTC
>few|TRBJ2-1|TRBV20-1|.
CSARALAYEQFF
TGCAGTGCTAGAGCACTAGCATATGAGCAGTTCTTC
>.|TRBJ1-1|TRBV5-1|TRBD1
CASSDRTGSSTEAFF
TGCGCCAGCAGCGACCGGACAGGGTCAAGCACTGAAGCTTTCTTT
>.|TRBJ2-3|TRBV7-2|TRBD2
CASSVGRGLAVDTQYF
TGTGCCAGCAGCGTAGGACGCGGACTAGCAGTCGACACGCAGTATTTT
>many|TRBJ2-7|TRBV4-3|TRBD1
CASSQGTGTGSYEQYF
TGCGCCAGCAGCCAAGGAACTGGGACAGGGTCCTACGAGCAGTACTTC
>few|TRBJ1-3|TRBV2|TRBD1
CASSGPGTGAGNTIYF
TGTGCCAGCAGTGGCCCCGGGACAGGGGCTGGAAACACCATATATTTT
>few|TRBJ2-5|TRBV24-1|.
CATSDWRQETQYF
TGTGCCACCAGTGATTGGCGACAAGAGACCCAGTACTTC
>.|TRBJ2-1|TRBV7-2|.
CASRERKSYNEQFF
TGTGCCAGCAGGGAGCGGAAGTCCTACAATGAGCAGTTCTTC
>.|TRBJ2-1|TRBV9|.
CASSVVVGGEETQFF
TGTGCCAGCAGCGTAGTAGTGGGAGGAGAAGAGACCCAGTTCTTC
>few|TRBJ2-7|TRBV12-3/TRBV12-4|.
CASSFEGLVEQYF
TGTGCCAGCAGTTTTGAGGGCCTGGTCGAGCAGTACTTC
>.|TRBJ2-1|TRBV7-3|TRBD1
CASSLSGTGGRYNERFF
TGTGCCAGCAGCTTATCGGGGACAGGGGGCAGGTACAATGAGCGGTTCTTC
>.|TRBJ1-1|TRBV12-3/TRBV12-4|.
CASSLRRQLNTEAFF
TGTGCCAGCAGTTTGAGGAGGCAGCTGAACACTGAAGCTTTCTTT
>few|TRBJ2-1|TRBV4-3|.
CASSQGGRFYNEQFF
TGCGCCAGCAGCCAAGGTGGGCGGTTCTACAATGAGCAGTTCTTC
>.|TRBJ2-1|TRBV7-9|TRBD2
CASRHLAGLNEQFF
TGTGCCAGCAGGCATCTAGCGGGGCTCAATGAGCAGTTCTTC
>.|TRBJ1-2|TRBV14|TRBD1
CASSQVGTGSFYGYTF
TGTGCCAGCAGCCAAGTTGGGACAGGCTCCTTCTATGGCTACACCTTC